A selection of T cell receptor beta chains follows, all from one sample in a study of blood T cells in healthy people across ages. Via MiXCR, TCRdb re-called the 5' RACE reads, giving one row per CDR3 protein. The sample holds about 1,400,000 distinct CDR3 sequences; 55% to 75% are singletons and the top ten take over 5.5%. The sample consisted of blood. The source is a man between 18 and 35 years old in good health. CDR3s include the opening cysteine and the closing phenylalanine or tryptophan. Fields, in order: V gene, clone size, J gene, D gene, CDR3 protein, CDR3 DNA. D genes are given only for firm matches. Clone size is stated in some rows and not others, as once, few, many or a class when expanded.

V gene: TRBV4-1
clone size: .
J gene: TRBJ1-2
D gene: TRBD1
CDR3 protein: CASSQEDRGDGYTF
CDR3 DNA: TGCGCCAGCAGCCAAGAGGACAGGGGGGACGGCTACACCTTC

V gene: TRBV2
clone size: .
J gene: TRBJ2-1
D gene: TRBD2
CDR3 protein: CASSEDRGGYNEQFF
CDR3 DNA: TGTGCCAGCAGTGAGGATCGGGGGGGATACAATGAGCAGTTCTTC

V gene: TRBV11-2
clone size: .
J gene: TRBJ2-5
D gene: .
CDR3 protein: CASSHGPFGETQYF
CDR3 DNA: TGTGCCAGCAGCCACGGGCCATTCGGAGAGACCCAGTACTTC

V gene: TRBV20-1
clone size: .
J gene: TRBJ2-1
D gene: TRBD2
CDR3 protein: CSARHTLAGIPGEQFF
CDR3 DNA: TGCAGTGCGCGACACACACTAGCGGGAATTCCGGGTGAGCAGTTCTTC

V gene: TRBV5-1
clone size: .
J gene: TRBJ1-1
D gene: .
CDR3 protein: CASSSQDSDMNTEAFF
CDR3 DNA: TGCGCCAGCAGCTCCCAAGACAGCGACATGAACACTGAAGCTTTCTTT

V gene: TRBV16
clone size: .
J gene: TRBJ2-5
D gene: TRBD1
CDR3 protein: CASSHGDRAQYF
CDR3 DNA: TGTGCCAGCAGCCACGGAGACAGGGCCCAGTACTTC

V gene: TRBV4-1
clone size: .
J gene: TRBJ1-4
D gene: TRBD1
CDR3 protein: CASSQAGGRGQEKLFF
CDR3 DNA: TGCGCCAGCAGCCAAGCAGGGGGCAGGGGGCAAGAAAAACTGTTTTTT

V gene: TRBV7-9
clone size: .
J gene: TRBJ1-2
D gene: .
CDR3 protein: CASSLPRGKDNYGYTF
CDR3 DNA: TGTGCCAGCAGCCTCCCGAGGGGCAAGGATAACTATGGCTACACCTTC

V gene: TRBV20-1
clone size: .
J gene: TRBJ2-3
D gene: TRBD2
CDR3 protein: CSATTGLAATDTQYF
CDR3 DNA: TGCAGTGCTACTACGGGACTAGCGGCAACAGATACGCAGTATTTT

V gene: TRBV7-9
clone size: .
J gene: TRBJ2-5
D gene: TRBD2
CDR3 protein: CASSLRVWASGTQETQYF
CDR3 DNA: TGTGCCAGCAGCTTACGGGTTTGGGCTAGCGGGACCCAAGAGACCCAGTACTTC

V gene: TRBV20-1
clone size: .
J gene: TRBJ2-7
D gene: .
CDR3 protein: CSATRAAYEQYF
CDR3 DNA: TGCAGTGCTACCAGGGCTGCCTACGAGCAATACTTC

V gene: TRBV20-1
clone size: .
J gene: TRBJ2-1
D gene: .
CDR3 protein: CSASSPRTVYNEQFF
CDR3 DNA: TGCAGTGCTTCTTCCCCGAGGACAGTTTACAATGAGCAGTTCTTC

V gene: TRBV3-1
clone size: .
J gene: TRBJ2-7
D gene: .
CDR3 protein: CASSQQYEQYF
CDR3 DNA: TGTGCCAGCAGTCAACAGTACGAGCAGTACTTC

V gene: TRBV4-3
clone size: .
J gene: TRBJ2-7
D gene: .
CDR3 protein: CASSQERTGIHEQYF
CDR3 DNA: TGCGCCAGCAGCCAAGAACGTACAGGGATCCACGAGCAGTACTTC

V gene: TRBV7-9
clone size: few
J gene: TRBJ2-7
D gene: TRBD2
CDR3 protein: CASSRTSGADYEQYF
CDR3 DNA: TGTGCCAGCAGCCGGACTAGCGGGGCAGACTACGAGCAGTACTTC

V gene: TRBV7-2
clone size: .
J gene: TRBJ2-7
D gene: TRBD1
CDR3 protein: CASSLIETGAEQYF
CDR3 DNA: TGTGCCAGCAGCTTGATTGAGACAGGGGCCGAGCAGTACTTC

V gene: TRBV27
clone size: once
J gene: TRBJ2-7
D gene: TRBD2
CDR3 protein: CASSSGTIPCEQYF
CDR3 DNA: TGTGCCAGCAGTTCAGGGACTATCCCCTGCGAGCAGTACTTC

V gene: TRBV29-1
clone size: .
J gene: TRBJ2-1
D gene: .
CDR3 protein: CSVRRRAEQFF
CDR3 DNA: TGCAGCGTTCGCAGGAGGGCTGAGCAGTTCTTC

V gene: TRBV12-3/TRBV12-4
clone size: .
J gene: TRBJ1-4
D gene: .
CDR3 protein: CASSLGRGDTNEKLFF
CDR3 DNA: TGTGCCAGCAGTTTAGGGAGAGGGGACACTAATGAAAAACTGTTTTTT

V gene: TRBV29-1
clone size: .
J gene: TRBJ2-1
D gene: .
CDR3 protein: CSATLQSSYNEQFF
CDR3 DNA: TGCAGCGCCACCTTACAGAGCTCCTACAATGAGCAGTTCTTC

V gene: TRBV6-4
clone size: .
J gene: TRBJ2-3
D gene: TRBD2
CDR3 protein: CASSERGGEDTQYF
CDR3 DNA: TGTGCCAGCAGTGAGCGGGGGGGAGAAGATACGCAGTATTTT

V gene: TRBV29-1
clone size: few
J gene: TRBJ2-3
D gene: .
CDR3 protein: CSVGEQGRFTDTQYF
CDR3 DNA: TGCAGCGTTGGGGAACAGGGACGATTCACAGATACGCAGTATTTT

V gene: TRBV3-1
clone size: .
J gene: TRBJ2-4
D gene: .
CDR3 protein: CASSLRSDGGSGAKNIQYF
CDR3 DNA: TGTGCCAGCAGCCTCAGATCAGATGGGGGGAGCGGGGCCAAAAACATTCAGTACTTC

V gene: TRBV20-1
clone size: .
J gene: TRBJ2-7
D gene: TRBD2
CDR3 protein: CSARVWGGEQYF
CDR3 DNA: TGCAGTGCTAGAGTGTGGGGGGGCGAGCAGTACTTC

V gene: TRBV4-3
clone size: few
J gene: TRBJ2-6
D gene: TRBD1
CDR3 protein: CASSQAVTGGNSGANVLTF
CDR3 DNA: TGCGCCAGCAGCCAAGCTGTGACAGGGGGTAACTCTGGGGCCAACGTCCTGACTTTC

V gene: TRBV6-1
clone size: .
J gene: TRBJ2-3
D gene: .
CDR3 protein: CASRALIADTQYF
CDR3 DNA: TGTGCCAGCAGAGCCCTCATAGCAGATACGCAGTATTTT

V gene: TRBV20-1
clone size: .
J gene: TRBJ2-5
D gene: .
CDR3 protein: CSATTAQETQYF
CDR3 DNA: TGCAGTGCTACGACAGCCCAAGAGACCCAGTACTTC

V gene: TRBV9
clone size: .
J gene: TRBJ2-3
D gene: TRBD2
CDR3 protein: CASSALSGRLKDTQYF
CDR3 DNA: TGTGCCAGCAGCGCACTAAGCGGGAGGCTGAAAGATACGCAGTATTTT

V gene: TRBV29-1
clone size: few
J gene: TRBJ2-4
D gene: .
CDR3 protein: CSVELPGRDIQYF
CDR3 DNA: TGCAGCGTTGAGCTGCCCGGGCGGGACATTCAGTACTTC

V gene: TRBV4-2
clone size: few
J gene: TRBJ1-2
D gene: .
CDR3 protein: CASSQERPNYGYTF
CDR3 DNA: TGTGCCAGCAGCCAAGAGAGGCCTAACTATGGCTACACCTTC

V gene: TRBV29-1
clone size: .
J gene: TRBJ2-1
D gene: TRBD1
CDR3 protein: CSVRDRGLNEQFF
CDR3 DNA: TGCAGCGTTAGAGACAGGGGGCTAAACGAGCAGTTCTTC